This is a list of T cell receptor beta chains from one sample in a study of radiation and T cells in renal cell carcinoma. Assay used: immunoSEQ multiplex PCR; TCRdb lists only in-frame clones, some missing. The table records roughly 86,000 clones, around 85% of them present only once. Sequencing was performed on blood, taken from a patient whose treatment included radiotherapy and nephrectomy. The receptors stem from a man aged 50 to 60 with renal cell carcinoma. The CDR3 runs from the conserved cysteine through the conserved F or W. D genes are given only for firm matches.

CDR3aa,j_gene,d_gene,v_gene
CASSSGLNTEAFF,TRBJ1-1,.,TRBV11-1
CASSEFTGMGTDTQYF,TRBJ2-3,.,TRBV25-1
CASRPDRQNTGELFF,TRBJ2-2,TRBD1,TRBV19
CASSLAPLPQHF,TRBJ1-5,.,TRBV7-9
CASSPGTGYGYTF,TRBJ1-2,TRBD1,TRBV19
CASSLGLDADTQYF,TRBJ2-3,.,TRBV5-1
CASSQDVSERDTQYF,TRBJ2-3,.,TRBV14
CASSDGTRGTGDTQYF,TRBJ2-3,.,TRBV25-1
CSVKPAREQFF,TRBJ2-1,.,TRBV29-1
CASSQGADTQYF,TRBJ2-3,.,TRBV7-3
CASSQTSGVPGGELFF,TRBJ2-2,TRBD2,TRBV5-1
CASSFRGISGNTIYF,TRBJ1-3,.,TRBV7-9
CASSQGGPPDYEQYF,TRBJ2-7,.,TRBV5-1
CASSLAGSRADTQYF,TRBJ2-3,.,TRBV28
CASSGGLQETQYF,TRBJ2-5,TRBD2,TRBV19
CAWIAQGQQNYNEQFF,TRBJ2-1,.,TRBV30
CASSQDWISGNTIYF,TRBJ1-3,.,TRBV14